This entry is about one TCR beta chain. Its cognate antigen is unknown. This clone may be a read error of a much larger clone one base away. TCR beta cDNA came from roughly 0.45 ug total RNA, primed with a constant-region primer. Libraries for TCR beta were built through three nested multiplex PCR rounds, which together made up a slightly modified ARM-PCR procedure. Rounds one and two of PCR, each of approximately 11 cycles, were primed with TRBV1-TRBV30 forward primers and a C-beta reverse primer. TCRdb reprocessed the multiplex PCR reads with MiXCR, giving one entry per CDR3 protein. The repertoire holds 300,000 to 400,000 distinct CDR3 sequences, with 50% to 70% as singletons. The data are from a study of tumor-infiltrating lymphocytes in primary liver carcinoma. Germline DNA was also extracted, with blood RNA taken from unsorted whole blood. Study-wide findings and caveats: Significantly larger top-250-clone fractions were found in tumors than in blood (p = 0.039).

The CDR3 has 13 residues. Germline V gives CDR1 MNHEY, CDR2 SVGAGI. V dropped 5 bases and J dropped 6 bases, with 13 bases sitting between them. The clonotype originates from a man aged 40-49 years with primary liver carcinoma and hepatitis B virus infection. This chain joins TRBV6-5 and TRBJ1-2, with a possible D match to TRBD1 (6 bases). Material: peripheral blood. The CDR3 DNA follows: TGTGCCAGCAGTGAAGGGGGATTTGATGGCTACACCTTC. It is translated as CASSEGGFDGYTF.